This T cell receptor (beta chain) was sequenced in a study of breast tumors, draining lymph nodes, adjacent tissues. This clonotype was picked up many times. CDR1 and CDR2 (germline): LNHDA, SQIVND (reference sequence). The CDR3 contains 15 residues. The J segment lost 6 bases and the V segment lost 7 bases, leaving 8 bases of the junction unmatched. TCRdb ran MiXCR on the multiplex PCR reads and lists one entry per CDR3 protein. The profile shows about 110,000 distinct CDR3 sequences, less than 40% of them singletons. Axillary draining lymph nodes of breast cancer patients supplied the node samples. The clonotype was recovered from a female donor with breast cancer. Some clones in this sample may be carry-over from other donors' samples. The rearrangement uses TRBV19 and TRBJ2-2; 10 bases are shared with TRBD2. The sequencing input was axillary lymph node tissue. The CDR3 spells CASTQRSGRAGELFF. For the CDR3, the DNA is TGTGCCAGTACCCAGAGGAGCGGGAGGGCCGGGGAGCTGTTTTTT.